The sequence of this TCR beta chain was determined in a study of regulatory T cells in long-lasting Graves disease. About the research overall: The study counted Graves' disease as persistent given over 5 years of antithyroid drugs and positive TSH receptor antibodies. The study, taken as a whole, reports: The study found persistent patients shared more public clonotypes (roughly 3,000) than new patients (about 890). TRBV28, TRBJ1-2 and TRBJ2-5 were favored in persistent disease.

Assembly of TCR beta libraries relied on iRepertoire HTBI primers together with Arm-PCR of CDR3 regions. A single record per CDR3 protein comes from TCRdb applying MiXCR to the multiplex PCR reads. The sample yields fewer than 450,000 distinct CDR3 sequences, 23% seen once. The time point was: persistent/refractory GD, antithyroid drugs over 5 years with positive TRAb. Extracted PBMC RNA gave rise to the TCR library. Germline CDR1 is DFQATT and CDR2 is SNEGSKA (reference sequence). The CDR3 extends over 10 amino acids. Trimming took off 5 bases at V and 11 bases at J, with 12 bases between the two ends. This clonotype was picked up a small number of times. Its antigen is currently unknown.

The rearrangement uses TRBV20-1 and TRBJ1-1; D gene uncertain. Sequencing used peripheral blood mononuclear cells (PBMCs), obtained when the disease was refractory, from a patient treated with antithyroid drugs. The sequence was collected from a female donor with Graves disease. The CDR3 loop is CSARDLTAFF. As DNA, the CDR3 is TGCAGTGCTCGTGACTTGACGGCTTTCTTT.